This paragraph reports one T cell receptor (beta chain). Antigen unknown. This sample was included in a study of cytomegalovirus exposure and HLA in healthy donors. Findings of the study overall: Presence/absence results assume similar sequencing depth per donor, which may not hold.

PCR employed 60 Vbeta and 13 Jbeta primers. In the original processing: A later analysis tallied roughly 77 million unique TCR beta chains, 8.5 million to 11 million of them shared. TCRdb's table, derived via immunoSEQ multiplex PCR, lists solely in-frame clones and lacks some. The V and J calls and clone size were taken over from that table, and D and trimming were inferred from the DNA. Among approximately 150,000 clones listed, approximately 81% were seen once. The V and J ends lost 4 bases and 0 bases respectively, with 12 bases between them. The V gene's germline CDR1 is MNHNY and CDR2 SVGAGI (reference sequence). The CDR3 runs to 16 residues. Healthy bone marrow donors made up the cohort. Each donor was nominally healthy when sampled (though unrecorded immune exposures were likely).

V is TRBV6-6 and J is TRBJ2-2; D gene ambiguous. Input material: PBMCs. The receptor comes from a woman in her 30s in good health and CMV-seropositive. The CDR3 coding sequence is TGTGCCAGCAGTTTTTGGGTACAGACGAACACCGGGGAGCTGTTTTTT. Translated, it gives CASSFWVQTNTGELFF.